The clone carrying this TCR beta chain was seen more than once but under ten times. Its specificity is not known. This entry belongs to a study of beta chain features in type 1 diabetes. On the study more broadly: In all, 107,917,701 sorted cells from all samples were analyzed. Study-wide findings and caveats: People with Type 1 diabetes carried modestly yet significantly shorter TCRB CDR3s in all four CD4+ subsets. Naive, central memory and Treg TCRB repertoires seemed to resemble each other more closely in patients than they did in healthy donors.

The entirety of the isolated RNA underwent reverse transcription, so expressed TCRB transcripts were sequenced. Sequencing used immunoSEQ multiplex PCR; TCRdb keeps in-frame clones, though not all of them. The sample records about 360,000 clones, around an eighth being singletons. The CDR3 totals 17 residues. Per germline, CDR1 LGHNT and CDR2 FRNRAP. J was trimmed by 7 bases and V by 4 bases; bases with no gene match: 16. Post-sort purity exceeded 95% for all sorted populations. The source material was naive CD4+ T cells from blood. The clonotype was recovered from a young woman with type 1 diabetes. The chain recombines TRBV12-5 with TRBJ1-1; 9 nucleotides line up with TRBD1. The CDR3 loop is CASGSSPGTGRMGEAFF. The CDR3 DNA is TGTGCTAGTGGTTCCAGTCCCGGGACAGGGAGGATGGGTGAAGCTTTCTTT.